This entry features one TCR beta chain sequence. These data come from a study of technical replicates of blood from several donors. CDR3 length: 17 residues. Germline CDR1 reads MGHRA; CDR2 reads YSYEKL. V lost 0 bases, J lost 3 bases, and 15 bases lay in between. Clones were sequenced by immunoSEQ multiplex PCR, and TCRdb holds only the in-frame ones, with some missing. Among 95,000 to 100,000 clones, approximately 96% were seen once, and the ten largest hold approximately 0.2%. The chain employs TRBV4-1 and TRBJ1-5; D unresolved. Sequencing was done on a sample of T cells isolated from PBMCs. This receptor was taken from a human donor in good health. The CDR3 sequence: CASSQDGLDPFNQPQHF. Written as DNA, the CDR3 is TGCGCCAGCAGCCAAGACGGACTCGACCCATTCAATCAGCCCCAGCATTTT.